Given below is one T cell receptor (beta chain) in context. Germline CDR1 and CDR2: MGHRA and YSYEKL. This CDR3 comprises 15 residues. Unmatched junction bases numbered 2, after V lost 5 bases and J lost 1 base. Profiling relied on immunoSEQ multiplex PCR, and the TCRdb table lists in-frame clones only, not all of them. The sample consists of around 50,000 clones, around 73% of them appearing once. This sample stems from a study of blood T cell repertoires in COVID-19. Study at large: The cDNA or gDNA used as material had been derived from T cells, B-cell-depleted T cells, or PBMCs.

The V call is TRBV4-1, the J call TRBJ2-2; 9 bases are shared with TRBD2. This clonotype originated in a woman between 50 and 59 years old with acute COVID-19. Sequenced material: PBMCs or T cells enriched from blood (not recorded which). CDR3 amino acids: CASSFSGGNTGELFF. CDR3 DNA sequence: TGCGCCAGCAGCTTTAGCGGGGGGAACACCGGGGAGCTGTTTTTT.